This TCR beta chain was captured by sequencing in a study of human versus mouse CDR3 diversity and MHC coevolution. CDR3 length: 15 amino acids. V was trimmed by 0 bases and J by 9 bases, leaving 14 bases between them. In germline, CDR1 is LGHNA, CDR2 YSLEER. Assay: immunoSEQ multiplex PCR; the TCRdb copy retains only in-frame clones and omits some. The sample has roughly 81,000 clones; just over 90% are singletons. The sequenced material came from naive CD4+ T cells from blood. Regarding subset: CD45RO-negative CD62L-positive naive CD4 T cells. This TCR was sampled from a person aged 30-70 years in good health. This rearrangement joins TRBV4-3 to TRBJ2-2, with a weak D call TRBD1 (6 bases). The CDR3 region is CASSQDNIGGRELFF. The CDR3 DNA reads as TGCGCCAGCAGCCAAGATAATATTGGGGGCCGGGAGCTGTTTTTT.